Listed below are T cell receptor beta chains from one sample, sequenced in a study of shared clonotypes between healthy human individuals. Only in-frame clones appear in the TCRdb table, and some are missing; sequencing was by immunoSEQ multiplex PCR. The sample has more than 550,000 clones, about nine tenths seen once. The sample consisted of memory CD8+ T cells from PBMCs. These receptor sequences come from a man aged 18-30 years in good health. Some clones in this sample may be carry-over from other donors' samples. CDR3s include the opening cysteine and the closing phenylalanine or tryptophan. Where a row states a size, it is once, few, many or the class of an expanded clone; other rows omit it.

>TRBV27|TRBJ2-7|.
CASFTRGTKEQYF
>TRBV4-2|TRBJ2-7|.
CASSQLGEAYEQYF
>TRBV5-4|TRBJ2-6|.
CASSFRAANVLTF
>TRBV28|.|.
CATSRSGGTWVEQYF
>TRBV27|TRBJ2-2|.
CASSPHHKANTGELFF
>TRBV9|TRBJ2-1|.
CASSVGARNEQFF
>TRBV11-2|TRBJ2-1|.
CASSLEGGVYNEQFF
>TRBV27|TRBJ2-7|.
CASSLAGTANYEQYF
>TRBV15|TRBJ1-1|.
CATSRDRGQNTEAFF
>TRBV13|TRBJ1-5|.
CASSHRDGNQPQHF
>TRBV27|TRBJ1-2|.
CASTTGAGNYGYTF
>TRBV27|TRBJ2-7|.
CASSPNGLAGPYEQYF
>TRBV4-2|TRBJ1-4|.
CASSPGGRAANEKLFF
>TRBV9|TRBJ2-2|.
CASSAYRVGGELFF
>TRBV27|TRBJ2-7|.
CASSFLTAPYEQYF
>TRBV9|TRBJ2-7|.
CASSAPGQGGYEQYF
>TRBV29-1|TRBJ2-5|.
CSVDLAGDSQETQYF
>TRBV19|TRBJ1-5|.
CASTKEDSDGEPQHF
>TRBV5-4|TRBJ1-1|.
CASRDRMNTEAFF
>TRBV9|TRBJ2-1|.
CASSAGGTSADNEQFF
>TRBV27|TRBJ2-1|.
CASRDDSDEQFF
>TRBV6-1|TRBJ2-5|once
CASSEVRDFYF
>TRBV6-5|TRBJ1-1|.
CASSRLSHTEAFF
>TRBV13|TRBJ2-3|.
CASSAPNTDTQYF
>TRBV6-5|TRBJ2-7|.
CASSTGQIYEQYF
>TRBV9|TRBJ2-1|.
CASSVGDRYNEQFF
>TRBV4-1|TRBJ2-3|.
CASSQVSADTQYF
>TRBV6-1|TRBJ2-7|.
CASNARGPYEQYF
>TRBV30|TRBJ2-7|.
CAGTTDRAYEQYF
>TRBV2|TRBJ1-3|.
CASMGRSGNTIYF
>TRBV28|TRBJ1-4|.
CASSLGVGVGNEKLFF
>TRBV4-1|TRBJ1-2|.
CASSQDHRDRGIYYGYTF
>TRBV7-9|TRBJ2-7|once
CASSFTSGEQYF
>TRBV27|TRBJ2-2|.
CASQTGSGELFF
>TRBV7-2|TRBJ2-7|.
CASSLIGGTSGFYEQYF
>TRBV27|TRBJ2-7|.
CASSLQAGVAYEQYF
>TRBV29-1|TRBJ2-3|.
CSVEDRLATDTQYF
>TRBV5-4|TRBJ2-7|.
CASKGLGGDYEQYF
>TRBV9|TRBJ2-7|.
CASSPTPTYEQYF